Described below is a single T cell receptor beta chain sequence and its context. What antigen it recognizes has not been identified. No base qualities exist here, and no much larger clone lies one base off it. TCRbeta CDR3 regions were amplified from genomic DNA by means of the immunoSEQ Assay, a bias-controlled multiplex PCR. Per the authors' processing: Within the assay, amplification of reference gene primers was used to estimate how many nucleated cells each sample contained. To quantify the absolute abundance of each unique TCRbeta CDR3 rearrangement, sequence reads were collapsed and filtered. For each sample, productive Simpson clonality was calculated as the square root of Simpson's diversity index over productive rearrangements. TCRdb carries this immuneACCESS record with in-frame sequences only. Its versions omit some clonotypes, under half of them owing to an unresolved V gene in the studies checked, with the rest unexplained. V and J calls and clone size are those listed in that table; D and trimming were worked out from the DNA. Within this sample are under 300,000 clones, with 88% of them counted one time only. The top ten constitute about 0.99% of the sample.

The data were obtained in a study of blood T cell repertoires in COVID-19 (dated by TCRdb to the early 2020s). About the study as a whole: Collaborator samples came from the United States, Italy and Spain and covered acute and convalescent phases of COVID-19. The dataset comprised deeply sampled blood TCRbeta repertoires from subjects exposed to, actively infected with, or recovered from COVID-19. The repertoires were made available in a free public database intended to serve as a resource for research on the immune response to SARS-CoV-2. Where HLA class I and class II types were available, the types were taken from metadata supplied by the sample provider, not from assay-based typing. The samples were drawn from the first 160 participants of the ongoing ImmuneRACE study and from over a thousand subjects provided by 6 global collaborators. Sample metadata almost always included a de-identified subject ID, COVID-19 status, age in years and sex. The material from the prospective study consisted of cDNA or gDNA derived from T cells, B-cell-depleted T cells, or PBMCs.

The research as a whole found: The amount of clinical and demographic metadata varied by source and participant and was provided uncurated.

For this chain, trimming is 3 bases at the V end and 7 bases at the J end, and the number of junction bases without a gene match is 8. Via the germline V gene (reference sequence), CDR1 is SEHNR and CDR2 FQNEAQ. Including cysteine and phenylalanine, the CDR3 has 16 amino acids. Here the CDR3 DNA is all that survives: 48 bases in frame from base 1. Another Seattle source contributed samples from volunteer blood donors who had recovered from COVID-19. Whole blood was collected in K2EDTA tubes by collaborating institutions according to the institutions' own protocols. For TCRbeta analysis, collaborators shipped samples in one of three forms: frozen whole blood, isolated PBMCs, or DNA extracted from either of those sample types.

Sequencing was performed on peripheral blood. This TCR came from a woman in her thirties or forties who had recovered from COVID-19. The chain joins TRBV7-9 to TRBJ2-1; 11 nucleotides in the junction match TRBD1. In nucleotide form, the sequence is TGTGCCAGCAGCTTTCGGGGACAGGGGGTAGGGAATGAGCAGTTCTTC. This sequence encodes CASSFRGQGVGNEQFF. This CDR3, with the reference TRBV7-9 and TRBJ2-1 proteins standing in past its ends, gives the full variable domain DTGVSQNPRHKITKRGQNVTFRCDPISEHNRLYWYRQTLGQGPEFLTYFQNEAQLEKSRLLSDRFSAERPKGSFSTLEIQRTEQGDSAMYLCASSFRGQGVGNEQFFGPGTRLTVL.